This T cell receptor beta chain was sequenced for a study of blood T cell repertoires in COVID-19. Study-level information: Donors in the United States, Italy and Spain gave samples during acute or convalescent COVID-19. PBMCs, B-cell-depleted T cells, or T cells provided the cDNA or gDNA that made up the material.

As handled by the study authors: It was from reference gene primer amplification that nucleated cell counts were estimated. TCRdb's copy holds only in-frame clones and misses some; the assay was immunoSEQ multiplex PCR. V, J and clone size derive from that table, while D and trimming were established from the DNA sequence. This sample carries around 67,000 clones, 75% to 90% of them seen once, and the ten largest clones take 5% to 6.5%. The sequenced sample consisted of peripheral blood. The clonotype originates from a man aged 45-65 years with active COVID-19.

CDR3 coding DNA: TGTGCCAGTACCCTTGGGGACAGGGTGTCCGGGGAGCTGTTTTTT. Translated: CASTLGDRVSGELFF. The V call is TRBV19, the J call TRBJ2-2, with 9 positions matching TRBD1. V lost 7 bases and J lost 6; bases outside the gene matches: 9. The CDR3 length is 15 residues. Germline values: CDR1 LNHDA, CDR2 SQIVND (reference sequence).